The 5 T cell receptor beta chains given below trace back to one sample, sequenced in a study of CXCR3-negative and CXCR3-positive naive CD8 T cells. Their recognized antigens are unknown. The TRB libraries of cDNA were built by UMI-labeled 5' RACE. Following a re-call of the 5' RACE reads, TCRdb has one entry per CDR3 protein and lacks DNA. In all, the sample yields roughly 120,000 distinct CDR3 sequences. Findings and caveats of the study: For CXCR3-positive naive cells, TRB CDR3s were more hydrophobic than those of CXCR3-negative naive cells.

Sequencing used naive CXCR3+ CD8+ T cells from blood. The subset here: CD45RO-CCR7+CD27+CD95- naive CD8+ T cells expressing CXCR3 (TNR3+). The receptors here all came from a human donor in good health. Some clones in this sample may be carry-over from other donors' samples.

J is TRBJ2-1 and V is TRBV7-6; TCRdb designates TRBD2, a call that cannot be tested without DNA. This CDR3 is 15 amino acids long. Germline lookup yields CDR1 SGHVS and CDR2 FNYEAQ. CDR3 in amino acids: CASSSGLAEYNEQFF.

The rearrangement joins TRBV30 to TRBJ2-3. The CDR3 contains 15 residues. The germline V gene has CDR1 GTSNPN and CDR2 SVGIG (reference sequence). The CDR3 is CAWSVHPASTDTQYF.

The V call is TRBV5-1, the J call TRBJ1-1; absent DNA, TCRdb's TRBD1 call cannot be checked. The germline gives CDR1 SGHRS, CDR2 YFSETQ. This CDR3 spans 15 amino acids. The CDR3 reads CASSPGNRGWTEAFF.

This chain joins TRBV6-5 and TRBJ1-2. The V gene's germline CDR1 is MNHEY and CDR2 SVGAGI. The CDR3 extends over 16 amino acids. CDR3: CASSLTRLASDYGYTF.

The chain employs TRBV4-2 and TRBJ1-2. Per germline, CDR1 LGHNA and CDR2 YNFKEQ. CDR3 length equals 13 residues. CDR3 residues: CASSQERFYGYTF.